Below, 22 T cell receptor beta chains from the same sample are listed, as sequenced in a study of CD8 T cells in ankylosing spondylitis. General study points: Seemingly characteristic of ankylosing spondylitis blood was a TCR beta motif consisting of 7 or 8 highly homologous variants.

MiXCR, applied by TCRdb to the 5' RACE reads, yields one record per CDR3 protein. This table holds about 510,000 distinct CDR3 sequences, 5.3% found once. Their antigens remain unidentified. The sequencing input was blood, either unsorted or a sorted T cell fraction (not recorded which). Every receptor here comes from a male donor with ankylosing spondylitis.

There are many counts of this clonotype. The chain has TRBV20-1 and TRBJ2-3; D is perhaps TRBD2 (6 bases). The CDR3 spans 15 residues. The V end lost 1 base, the J end lost 4 bases, and 15 bases lay between the germline ends. Per germline, CDR1 DFQATT and CDR2 SNEGSKA (reference sequence). Here the CDR3 DNA reads TGCAGTGCTAGAGTCTGGAAGGGACTCGCAGATACGCAGTATTTT. This codes for CSARVWKGLADTQYF.

This rearrangement joins TRBV2 to TRBJ2-3; D is possibly TRBD2 (5 bases). V lost 6 bases and J lost 3, with 7 bases in between. The germline V gene encodes CDR1 SNHLY and CDR2 FYNNEI. The CDR3 spans 12 residues. CDR3: CASRRETDTQYF. Here the CDR3 DNA reads TGTGCCAGCAGAAGGGAGACAGATACGCAGTATTTT.

This clonotype has ten or more counts. The gene calls are TRBV29-1 and TRBJ1-5; D call uncertain. V shed 0 bases and J shed 5 bases, with 14 bases lying between them. CDR1 and CDR2 from the germline V gene are SQVTM and ANQGSEA. The CDR3 extends over 15 amino acids. CDR3 in DNA: TGCAGCGTTGAAGATCTCGCTCCTCCCCATCAGCCCCAGCATTTT. Its translation is CSVEDLAPPHQPQHF.

This clonotype was picked up many times. The chain couples TRBV10-3 to TRBJ2-4; D perhaps matches TRBD1 (5 bases). CDR1 and CDR2 (germline): ENHRY, SYGVKD. Trimming pared 7 bases from V and 7 bases from J, leaving 8 bases between. The CDR3 covers 11 residues. The CDR3 region has the DNA TGTGCCATCAAAGGGGCGAACATTCAGTACTTC. Protein sequence: CAIKGANIQYF.

The chain carries TRBV12-5 and TRBJ2-1; 7 bases agree with TRBD1. Per germline, CDR1 LGHNT and CDR2 FRNRAP. V shed 8 bases and J 3 bases; nucleotides not matched to a gene: 4. This CDR3 comprises 13 residues. The CDR3, as DNA: TGTGCTAGTCGACCAGGGGGCTACAATGAGCAGTTCTTC. It codes for CASRPGGYNEQFF.

This clonotype has at least ten counts. V and J are TRBV12-3 or TRBV12-4 and TRBJ1-3, with 7 nucleotides matching TRBD1. The CDR3 spans 14 residues. The trim removed 10 bases at V and 2 bases at J, leaving 8 bases unmatched. The CDR3 sequence is CAITETGPGNTIYF. Written as DNA, the CDR3 is TGTGCCATCACAGAGACAGGGCCTGGAAACACCATATATTTT.

The rearrangement uses TRBV6-1 and TRBJ2-7, with D tentatively TRBD1 (5 bases). Trimming stripped 6 bases from V and 5 bases from J, with 17 bases between. The germline V gene encodes CDR1 MNHNS and CDR2 SASEGT. The CDR3 is made up of 14 amino acids. The CDR3 is CASSPGAGLHEQYF. The CDR3 nucleotides are TGTGCCAGCAGCCCAGGAGCAGGGCTCCACGAGCAGTACTTC.

This clonotype was counted at least ten times. The chain carries TRBV7-9 and TRBJ1-1, with 7 bases lining up with TRBD1. From germline, CDR1 is SEHNR and CDR2 FQNEAQ (reference sequence). Trimming at V came to 5 bases and at J to 4 bases, leaving 7 bases not matched to a gene. This CDR3 has 14 amino acids. As DNA, the CDR3 is TGTGCCAGCAGCGTACTACAGGGGACCACTGAAGCTTTCTTT. Translated: CASSVLQGTTEAFF. Looking up the rest from reference TRBV7-9 and TRBJ1-1 gives the full variable domain: DTGVSQNPRHKITKRGQNVTFRCDPISEHNRLYWYRQTLGQGPEFLTYFQNEAQLEKSRLLSDRFSAERPKGSFSTLEIQRTEQGDSAMYLCASSVLQGTTEAFFGQGTRLTVV.

This clonotype occurred many times. The chain employs TRBV7-9 and TRBJ2-7; D may be TRBD2 (6 bases). The V end was cut by 4 bases, the J end by 0 bases, with 13 bases between. The CDR3 contains 15 residues. Germline CDR1 SEHNR, CDR2 FQNEAQ (reference sequence). The CDR3 DNA is TGTGCCAGCAGCTGGGGACTGGGCGGCTCCTACGAGCAGTACTTC. Translated, it gives CASSWGLGGSYEQYF.

A word on this clonotype: One junction end disagrees with the germline gene, perhaps due to a read error. The chain is built from TRBV18 and TRBJ2-1; D may be TRBD1 (5 bases). Germline V gene sequence: CDR1 KGHSH, CDR2 LQKENI. CDR3 length equals 15 residues. CDR3 region: CASSPPARVYNKQFF. The CDR3 bases are TGTGCCAGCTCACCACCGGCCAGGGTTTACAATAAGCAGTTCTTC.

This rearrangement joins TRBV7-2 to TRBJ1-6, with TRBD1 matching over 8 bases. Germline CDR1 is SGHTA and CDR2 is FQGNSA. The CDR3 spans 15 residues. V was pared by 1 base and J by 6 bases, with 2 bases of the junction left unmatched. CDR3 nucleotides: TGTGCCAGCAGCTTAGACCAGGGGGCTAATTCACCCCTCCACTTT. This sequence encodes CASSLDQGANSPLHF.

V usage is TRBV6-1 and J usage is TRBJ2-1; TRBD1 matches at 10 bases. Germline CDR1 MNHNS, CDR2 SASEGT. Trimming at V came to 6 bases and at J to 7 bases, leaving 9 bases not matched to a gene. The CDR3 is 15 amino acids. The CDR3 is CASSSGTGDLNEQFF. The CDR3 DNA sequence: TGTGCCAGCAGCTCCGGGACAGGGGATTTGAATGAGCAGTTCTTC.

Ten or more counts support this clonotype. The V call is TRBV10-1, the J call TRBJ2-7; D tentatively fits TRBD1 or TRBD2 (5 bases each). V shed 5 bases and J shed 5 bases, with 16 bases lying between them. The germline V gene encodes CDR1 WNHNN and CDR2 SYGVQD (reference sequence). CDR3 length: 14 residues. The CDR3 DNA reads TGCGCCAGCAGTCTTCGGCTAGGGGACGACGAGCAGTACTTC. This translates into CASSLRLGDDEQYF.

The table lists this clonotype with many counts. This chain uses TRBV4-3 with TRBJ2-7; 10 positions agree with TRBD1. Germline V gene lookup returns CDR1 LGHNA and CDR2 YSLEER. The trim removed 4 bases at V and 3 bases at J, leaving 6 bases unmatched. This CDR3 comprises 15 residues. The CDR3, as DNA: TGCGCCAGCAGCCCGGGACAGGGGATTCTCTACGAGCAGTACTTC. Amino acid sequence: CASSPGQGILYEQYF.

The table lists this clonotype with many counts. The rearrangement uses TRBV7-2 and TRBJ2-7; D gene uncertain. Germline assignment: CDR1 SGHTA and CDR2 FQGNSA. V was pared by 2 bases and J by 2 bases, with 4 bases between. The CDR3 sequence is 12 residues long. The chain's CDR3 is CASSLSTYEQYF. CDR3 sequence (DNA): TGTGCCAGCAGCTTATCGACCTACGAGCAGTACTTC.

In this sample, this clonotype turned up many times. The rearrangement uses TRBV18 and TRBJ1-5, with D perhaps TRBD1 (6 bases). V was pared by 2 bases and J by 4 bases, with 18 bases between. This CDR3 comprises 17 residues. The germline CDR1 and CDR2 sequences are KGHSH and LQKENI. CDR3 protein: CASSPDVAGGRNQPQHF. For the CDR3, the DNA is TGTGCCAGCTCACCAGACGTTGCGGGGGGCAGGAATCAGCCCCAGCATTTT.

This clonotype has ten or more counts. V usage is TRBV24-1 and J usage is TRBJ1-1; 9 nucleotides agree with TRBD1. Germline-derived CDR1 and CDR2 are KGHDR and SFDVKD. The CDR3 consists of 14 residues. Trimming cost V 6 bases and J 3 bases; bases outside gene matches: 4. This CDR3 is CATSKTGGHTEAFF. DNA of the CDR3: TGTGCCACCAGTAAGACAGGGGGGCACACTGAAGCTTTCTTT.

V is TRBV20-1 and J is TRBJ1-2; TRBD1 matches 9 bases. The J segment lost 4 bases and the V segment lost 2 bases, leaving 8 bases of the junction unmatched. The CDR3 has 15 amino acids. Germline lookup yields CDR1 DFQATT and CDR2 SNEGSKA (reference sequence). The CDR3 region has the DNA TGCAGTGCTAGACAAACAGGGGGCGCAGGCTATGGCTACACCTTC. Its translation: CSARQTGGAGYGYTF.

This clonotype was recorded at least ten times. This chain links TRBV28 with TRBJ2-7, with unresolved D. The germline gives CDR1 MDHEN, CDR2 SYDVKM. The CDR3 has 12 residues. The V and J ends lost 3 bases and 4 bases respectively, with 7 bases between them. The CDR3 protein is CASSFLAYEQYF. In nucleotides, the CDR3 is TGTGCCAGCAGTTTTTTAGCATACGAGCAGTACTTC.

This clonotype was recorded many times. The chain carries TRBV7-9 and TRBJ1-2; D uncertain. Germline loops: CDR1 SEHNR, CDR2 FQNEAQ (reference sequence). Trimming took off 1 base at V and 8 bases at J, with 14 bases between the two ends. The CDR3 runs to 14 residues. This CDR3 reads CASSLGNGVGGYTF. The CDR3 DNA sequence: TGTGCCAGCAGCTTAGGAAACGGCGTCGGGGGCTACACCTTC.

This clonotype was found many times. The chain is built from TRBV20-1 and TRBJ2-3, with TRBD1 as a possible D gene (6 bases). The germline CDR1 and CDR2 sequences are DFQATT and SNEGSKA (reference sequence). The CDR3 is 15 amino acids. The V gene lost 6 bases and the J gene lost 0 bases, with 16 bases spanning the gap. This chain's CDR3 is CSANDWQGSTDTQYF. CDR3 bases: TGCAGTGCCAACGATTGGCAGGGGAGCACAGATACGCAGTATTTT.

The chain has TRBV12-3 or TRBV12-4 and TRBJ2-7, with D possibly matching TRBD1 (6 bases). The CDR3 loop spans 14 amino acids. V dropped 2 bases and J dropped 5 bases, with 13 bases sitting between them. The CDR3 loop is CASSLKGQYHEQYF. The DNA for the CDR3 is TGTGCCAGCAGTTTAAAGGGACAATACCACGAGCAGTACTTC.